This T cell receptor beta chain was retrieved from a study of shared T cell receptors in the human thymus. The germline gives CDR1 MNHEY, CDR2 SMNVEV (reference sequence). The CDR3 loop spans 17 amino acids. V lost 4 bases, J lost 4 bases, and 12 bases stayed unmatched. Measured with immunoSEQ multiplex PCR; TCRdb has only the in-frame clones, and not every one. Here the sample spans under 450,000 clones, approximately 95% being singletons. This clone is a singleton in its sample. Sample: thymocytes. The TCR was taken from a human donor. J is TRBJ1-4 and V is TRBV27; 7 positions match TRBD1. Here the CDR3 reads CASSWTGGPVLNEKLFF. The CDR3 DNA follows: TGTGCCAGCAGTTGGACAGGAGGGCCGGTCCTTAATGAAAAACTGTTTTTT.